This T cell receptor (beta chain) stems from a study of shared clonotypes between healthy human individuals. General observations from the study: Non-shared clonotypes were found to have lower generation probabilities than the clonotypes that were shared by all four of the sorted-subset donors. Shared across a few donors were around 5% of the naive CD4 clonotypes.

Comments on this clone: Antigen: not known.

Sequencing used immunoSEQ multiplex PCR; TCRdb keeps in-frame clones, though not all of them. Of over 2 million clones listed, around 90% are singletons. V was shortened by 6 bases and J by 2 bases, with 20 bases between the two germline ends. The V gene's germline CDR1 is SGHTA and CDR2 FQGNSA. The CDR3 contains 16 residues. This TCR derives from a man younger than 35 in good health. Some clones in this sample may be carry-over from other donors' samples. This chain connects TRBV7-2 to TRBJ2-7; tentatively, D is TRBD1 or TRBD2 (5 bases each). Material for sequencing was naive CD4+ T cells from PBMCs. The sample's subset: CD45RA+ positively selected. The CDR3 nucleotides are TGTGCCAGCAGTGGGGTATCGGGGACGCCGACCTACGAGCAGTACTTC. This translates into CASSGVSGTPTYEQYF. Using reference TRBV7-2 and TRBJ2-7 for the parts outside the CDR3, the full variable domain is GAGVSQSPSNKVTEKGKDVELRCDPISGHTALYWYRQSLGQGLEFLIYFQGNSAPDKSGLPSDRFSAERTGGSVSTLTIQRTQQEDSAVYLCASSGVSGTPTYEQYFGPGTRLTVT.